This T cell receptor beta chain was sequenced for a study of blood T cell repertoires in COVID-19. This clone was seen once. V lost 2 bases and J 1 base, leaving 17 bases between the germline ends. CDR1 and CDR2 from the germline V gene are MDHEN and SYDVKM. The length of the CDR3 is 17 residues. TCRdb keeps only in-frame clones here, not all; method: immunoSEQ multiplex PCR. The sample shows approximately 200,000 clones, 88% of them seen only once. The sequence derives from a woman aged 25 to 45 with acute or convalescent COVID-19. Source material: peripheral blood. The chain couples TRBV28 to TRBJ1-2; D call uncertain. DNA for the CDR3: TGTGCCAGCAGTTTACTGGACGGAGGTGGCATTAACTATGGCTACACCTTC. This encodes CASSLLDGGGINYGYTF.